What follows are 2 T cell receptor beta chains derived from one specimen sequenced in a study of identifying expanded T cells in peripheral blood. The assay was immunoSEQ multiplex PCR, and TCRdb's table has in-frame clones only and misses some. The repertoire holds fewer than 55,000 clones, with approximately 82% as singletons. The sample comprised blood. Receptors originate from a person between 18 and 75 years old in good health.

Written as DNA, the CDR3 is TGTGCCAGCAGTGGAAGTAGCTCCTACAATGAGCAGTTCTTC. It translates to CASSGSSSYNEQFF. V usage is TRBV25-1 and J usage is TRBJ2-1; unclear D gene. This CDR3 comprises 14 residues. Germline values: CDR1 MGHDK, CDR2 SYGVNS. Trimming left V 4 bases short and J 0 bases short, with 7 bases between.

The rearrangement links TRBV6-1 to TRBJ2-5; 8 bases map to TRBD1. V shed 2 bases and J 5 bases; nucleotides not matched to a gene: 10. The CDR3 covers 16 residues. Per germline, CDR1 MNHNS and CDR2 SASEGT. CDR3 DNA sequence: TGTGCCAGCAGTGAACAAGGGCAGGGGGCAATGGAGACCCAGTACTTC. Its translation: CASSEQGQGAMETQYF.